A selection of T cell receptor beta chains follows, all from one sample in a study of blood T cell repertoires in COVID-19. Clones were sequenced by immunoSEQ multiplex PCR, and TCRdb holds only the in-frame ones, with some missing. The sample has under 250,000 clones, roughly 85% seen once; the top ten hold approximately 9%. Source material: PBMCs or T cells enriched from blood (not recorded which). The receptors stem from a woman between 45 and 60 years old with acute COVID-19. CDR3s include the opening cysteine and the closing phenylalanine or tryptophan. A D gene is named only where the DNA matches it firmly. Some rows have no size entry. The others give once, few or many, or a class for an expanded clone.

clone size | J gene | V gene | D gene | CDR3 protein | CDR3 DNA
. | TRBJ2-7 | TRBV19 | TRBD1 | CASSDRLVSYEQYF | TGTGCCAGTTCGGACAGGTTAGTAAGCTACGAGCAGTACTTC
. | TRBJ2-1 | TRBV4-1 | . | CASSQPRTNRFSYNEQFF | TGCGCCAGCAGCCAACCACGGACTAATAGGTTCTCCTACAATGAGCAGTTCTTC
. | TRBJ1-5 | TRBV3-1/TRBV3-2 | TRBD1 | CASRGQGVDQPQHF | TGTGCCAGCAGGGGACAGGGTGTAGATCAGCCCCAGCATTTT
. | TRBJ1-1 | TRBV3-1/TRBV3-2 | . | CASSQVGHLNTEAFF | TGTGCCAGCAGCCAAGTAGGACACTTGAACACTGAAGCTTTCTTT
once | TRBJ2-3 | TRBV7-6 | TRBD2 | CASSLGASGGTDTQYF | TGTGCCAGCAGCTTGGGGGCTAGCGGGGGAACAGATACGCAGTATTTT
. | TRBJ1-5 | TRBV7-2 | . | CASSLDSINQPQHF | TGTGCCAGCAGCCTAGACAGTATCAATCAGCCCCAGCATTTT
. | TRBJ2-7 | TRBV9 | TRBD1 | CASSVATGTGAYEQYF | TGTGCCAGCAGCGTAGCTACTGGGACAGGGGCCTACGAGCAGTACTTC
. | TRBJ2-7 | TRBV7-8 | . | CASSPGSYEQYF | TGTGCCAGCAGCCCGGGTAGCTACGAGCAGTACTTC
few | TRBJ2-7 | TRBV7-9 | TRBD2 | CASSFPSGGPTYEQYF | TGTGCCAGCAGCTTCCCTAGCGGGGGGCCTACCTACGAGCAGTACTTC
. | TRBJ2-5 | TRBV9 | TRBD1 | CASSSRTGQETQYF | TGTGCCAGCAGCTCGCGGACAGGGCAAGAGACCCAGTACTTC
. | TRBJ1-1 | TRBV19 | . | CASSIVGLAGTEAFF | TGTGCCAGTAGTATAGTTGGGCTCGCGGGCACTGAAGCTTTCTTT
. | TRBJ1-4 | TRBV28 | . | CASSLRGGSEKLFF | TGTGCCAGCAGTTTAAGGGGAGGGAGTGAAAAACTGTTTTTT
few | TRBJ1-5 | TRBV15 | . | CATSGGHLNQPQHF | TGTGCCACCAGCGGGGGACACCTCAATCAGCCCCAGCATTTT
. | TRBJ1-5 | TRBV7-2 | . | CASSYDSSVGQPQHF | TGTGCCAGCAGCTATGACAGTTCCGTTGGACAGCCCCAGCATTTT
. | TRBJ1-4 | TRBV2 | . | CASRVFNEKLFF | TGTGCCAGCCGCGTCTTTAATGAAAAACTGTTTTTT
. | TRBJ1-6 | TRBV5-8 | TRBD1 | CASSLGQGNSPLHF | TGTGCCAGCAGCCTAGGACAGGGAAATTCACCCCTCCACTTT
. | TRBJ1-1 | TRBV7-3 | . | CASSPYPTKGDTEAFF | TGTGCCAGCAGCCCCTACCCGACAAAGGGAGACACTGAAGCTTTCTTT
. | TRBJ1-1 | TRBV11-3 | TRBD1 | CASSRDRDTEAFF | TGTGCCAGCAGCCGGGACAGGGACACTGAAGCTTTCTTT
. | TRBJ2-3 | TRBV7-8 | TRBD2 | CASFRRGVPSTDTQYF | TGTGCCAGCTTTAGGCGGGGGGTTCCTAGCACAGATACGCAGTATTTT
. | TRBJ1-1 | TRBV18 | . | CASSPRQANTEAFF | TGTGCCAGCTCACCACGACAGGCAAACACTGAAGCTTTCTTT
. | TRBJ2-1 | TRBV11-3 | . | CASSLPGQLGNEQFF | TGTGCCAGCAGCTTACCTGGACAGTTGGGTAATGAGCAGTTCTTC
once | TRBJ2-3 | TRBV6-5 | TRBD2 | CASSPGLGTDTQYF | TGTGCCAGCAGCCCGGGACTAGGGACAGATACGCAGTATTTT
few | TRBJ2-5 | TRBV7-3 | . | CASSSYVGQETQYF | TGTGCCAGCAGCTCATATGTCGGTCAAGAGACCCAGTACTTC
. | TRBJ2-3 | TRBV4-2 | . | CASSRETSSFPDTQYF | TGTGCCAGCAGCCGAGAAACATCGTCCTTTCCAGATACGCAGTATTTT
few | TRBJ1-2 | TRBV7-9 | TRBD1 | CASSLGTGNGYTF | TGTGCCAGCAGCCTCGGGACAGGGAATGGCTACACCTTC
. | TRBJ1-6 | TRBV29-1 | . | CSVGEVDSPLHF | TGCAGCGTCGGGGAAGTTGATTCACCCCTCCACTTT
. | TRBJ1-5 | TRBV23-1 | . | CASSDQPQHF | TGCGCCAGCAGCGATCAGCCCCAGCATTTT
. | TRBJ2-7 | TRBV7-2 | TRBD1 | CASSSNPGQTYEQYF | TGTGCCAGCAGCTCAAACCCGGGACAGACCTACGAGCAGTACTTC
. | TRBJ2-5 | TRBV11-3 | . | CASSLVAGSETQYF | TGTGCCAGCAGCTTAGTGGCAGGGTCAGAGACCCAGTACTTC
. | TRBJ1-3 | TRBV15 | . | CATSRDYGANTIYF | TGTGCCACCAGCAGAGATTATGGGGCGAACACCATATATTTT